The entry that follows covers one TCR beta chain sequence. This record belongs to a study of blood T cell repertoires in COVID-19. Whole-study context: Samples taken during acute and convalescent COVID-19 were collected in the United States, Italy and Spain. From T cells, B-cell-depleted T cells, or PBMCs came the material, which was cDNA or gDNA.

This CDR3 is 16 amino acids long. The germline gives CDR1 MNHEY, CDR2 SVGAGI. Unmatched junction bases numbered 6, after V lost 0 bases and J lost 5 bases. Methods used by the authors: Estimates of nucleated cell counts were drawn from the amplification of reference gene primers. Generated by immunoSEQ multiplex PCR, the TCRdb table keeps only in-frame clones and is missing some. That table furnishes V, J and clone size, whereas the DNA furnished D and trimming. The top ten hold 0.5% to 0.6% of the sample, which has some 180,000 clones, around 90% seen once. V usage is TRBV6-5 and J usage is TRBJ2-1; 8 bases are shared with TRBD2. The specimen sequenced was peripheral blood. The clonotype comes from a man aged 50 to 59 with acute or convalescent COVID-19. CDR3 amino acids: CASSYSPAGVNNEQFF. Here the CDR3 DNA reads TGTGCCAGCAGTTACTCGCCAGCGGGAGTAAACAATGAGCAGTTCTTC.